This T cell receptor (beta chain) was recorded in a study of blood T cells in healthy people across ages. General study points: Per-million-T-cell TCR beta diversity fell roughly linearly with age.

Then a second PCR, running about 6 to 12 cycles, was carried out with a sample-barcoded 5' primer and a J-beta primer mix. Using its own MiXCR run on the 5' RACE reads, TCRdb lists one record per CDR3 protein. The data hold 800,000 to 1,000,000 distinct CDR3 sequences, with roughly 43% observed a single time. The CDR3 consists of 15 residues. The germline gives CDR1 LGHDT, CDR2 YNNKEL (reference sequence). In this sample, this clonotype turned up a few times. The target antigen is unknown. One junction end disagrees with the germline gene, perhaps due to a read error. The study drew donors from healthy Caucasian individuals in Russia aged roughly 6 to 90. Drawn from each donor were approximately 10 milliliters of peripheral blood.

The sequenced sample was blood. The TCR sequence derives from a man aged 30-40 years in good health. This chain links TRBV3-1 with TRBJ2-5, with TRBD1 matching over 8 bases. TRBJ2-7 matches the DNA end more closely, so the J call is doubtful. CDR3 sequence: CASSQDGQGRYEQYF. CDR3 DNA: TGTGCTAGCAGCCAAGACGGACAGGGACGATACGAGCAGTACTTC.